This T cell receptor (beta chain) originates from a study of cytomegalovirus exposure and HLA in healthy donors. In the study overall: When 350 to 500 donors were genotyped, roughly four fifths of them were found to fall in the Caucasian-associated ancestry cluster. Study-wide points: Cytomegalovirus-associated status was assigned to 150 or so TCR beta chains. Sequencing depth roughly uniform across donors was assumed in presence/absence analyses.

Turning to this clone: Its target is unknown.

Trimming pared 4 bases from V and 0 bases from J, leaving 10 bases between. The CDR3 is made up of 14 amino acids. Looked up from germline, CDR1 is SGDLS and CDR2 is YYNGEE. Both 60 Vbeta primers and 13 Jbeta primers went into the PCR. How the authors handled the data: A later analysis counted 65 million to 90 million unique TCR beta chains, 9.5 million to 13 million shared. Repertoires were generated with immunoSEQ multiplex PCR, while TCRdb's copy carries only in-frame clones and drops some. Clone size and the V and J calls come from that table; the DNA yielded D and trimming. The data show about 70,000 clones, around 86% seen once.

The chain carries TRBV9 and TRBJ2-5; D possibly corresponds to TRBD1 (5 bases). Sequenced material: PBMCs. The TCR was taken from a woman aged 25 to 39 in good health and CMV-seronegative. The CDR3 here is CASSRWGHQETQYF. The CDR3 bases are TGTGCCAGCAGCCGTTGGGGCCACCAAGAGACCCAGTACTTC.